Reported below is one T cell receptor beta chain. This clone was picked up one time. The target of this receptor is not known. There are no base qualities to consult, and no much larger clone falls within one base. Per the publication, the time point label means: cells obtained before transplantation from donor or recipient. CD3+CD4+ and CD3+CD8+ populations were FACS-sorted from unstimulated pre-transplant donor and recipient cells taken from spleen or lymph nodes. V loses 6 bases, J loses 7 bases, and the germline ends lie 15 bases apart. The CDR3 measures 13 amino acids from cysteine to phenylalanine. Of the read, only the CDR3 DNA is kept; its 39 bases are in frame from base 1. CDR1 and CDR2 are drawn from the germline V gene: SGHVS, FNYEAQ. The sample is drawn from a study of graft-versus-host responses after intestinal transplantation (dated by TCRdb to about 2021). Study-level background: Recipients received multivisceral, liver-intestinal, or isolated intestinal transplants. Every recipient was given anti-thymocyte globulin induction, followed by roughly 3 years of maintenance tacrolimus and steroids. Graft-versus-host and host-versus-graft alloreactive T cell clones were tracked in the graft, circulation and bone marrow after intestinal transplantation using bulk TCR-beta CDR3 sequencing. Alloreactive clones were identified by sequencing pre-transplant mixed lymphocyte reaction products and comparing them with unstimulated pre-transplant donor and recipient T cells. The cohort enrolled 20 to 30 intestinal transplant recipients including one retransplant, and a few patients lacking pretransplant specimens were excluded. Donor T cell macrochimerism was defined as a peak of at least 4% donor T cells among recipient peripheral blood mononuclear cells. Rather than being sequenced by the commercial service, samples from three later patients were sequenced in-house on an Illumina MiSeq and processed with MiXCR. The paper as a whole reports these results and caveats: GvH clones were detected in recipient bone marrow, and some appeared earlier in ileal mucosa or blood, consistent with an intestinal mucosal origin. Early after transplant, declines in HvG clones were associated with peak levels of circulating GvH clones. The conclusions were limited by the relatively low number and heterogeneity of the intestinal transplant patients. High GvH to HvG T cell clonal ratios were observed in the allografts of patients with donor T cell macrochimerism.

Libraries were built with the immunoSEQ multiplex PCR assay. For most patients, genomic DNA was isolated with the Qiagen DNeasy Blood and Tissue Kit and sent frozen to Adaptive Biotechnologies for TCR sequencing. High-throughput TCR-beta CDR3 sequencing of genomic DNA from most patients was performed by Adaptive Biotechnologies. Per the authors' processing: Adaptive's ImmunoSEQ software was the source of the TCR sequencing data for approximately 18 patients, while a few other patients were processed with MiXCR and VDJtools. CD4 versus CD8 sorting errors were corrected by removing sequences found in both subsets at a frequency ratio below 5:1. CDR3 nucleotide sequences shared between donor and recipient were removed because the origin of such sequences could not be assigned. Alloreactive clones required at least 2-fold expansion over unstimulated cells and minimum CFSE-low frequency of 0.002% (template counts) or 0.001% (read counts). A clone was considered mappable if detected in the sequenced pre-transplant spleen, lymph node, or MLR CFSE-low populations of the donor or recipient. The cumulative frequency of alloreactive clones was calculated as a percentage of all sequences, weighted by copy number. TCRdb stores this immuneACCESS table with in-frame sequences only. Part of the clones is absent; in the studies checked, under half of the shortfall reflects unresolved V genes, and no reason is known for the rest. V and J calls and clone size are copied from that table; D and trimming were computed from the DNA. The sample profile shows roughly 110,000 clones; roughly 87% of them were found once. The ten most abundant clones make up roughly 0.64% of the sample.

The chain links TRBV7-6 with TRBJ2-5; the D element could tentatively be TRBD1 or TRBD2, as 6 bases agree for each. Material: unstimulated CD4+ T cells sorted from spleen or lymph node cells, obtained before transplant. This TCR was sampled from a human donor who was the organ donor for an intestinal transplant. The nucleotide sequence is TGTGCCAGCAGTAGGCAGGGGCGGGGGACCCAGTACTTC. Translated, it gives CASSRQGRGTQYF.